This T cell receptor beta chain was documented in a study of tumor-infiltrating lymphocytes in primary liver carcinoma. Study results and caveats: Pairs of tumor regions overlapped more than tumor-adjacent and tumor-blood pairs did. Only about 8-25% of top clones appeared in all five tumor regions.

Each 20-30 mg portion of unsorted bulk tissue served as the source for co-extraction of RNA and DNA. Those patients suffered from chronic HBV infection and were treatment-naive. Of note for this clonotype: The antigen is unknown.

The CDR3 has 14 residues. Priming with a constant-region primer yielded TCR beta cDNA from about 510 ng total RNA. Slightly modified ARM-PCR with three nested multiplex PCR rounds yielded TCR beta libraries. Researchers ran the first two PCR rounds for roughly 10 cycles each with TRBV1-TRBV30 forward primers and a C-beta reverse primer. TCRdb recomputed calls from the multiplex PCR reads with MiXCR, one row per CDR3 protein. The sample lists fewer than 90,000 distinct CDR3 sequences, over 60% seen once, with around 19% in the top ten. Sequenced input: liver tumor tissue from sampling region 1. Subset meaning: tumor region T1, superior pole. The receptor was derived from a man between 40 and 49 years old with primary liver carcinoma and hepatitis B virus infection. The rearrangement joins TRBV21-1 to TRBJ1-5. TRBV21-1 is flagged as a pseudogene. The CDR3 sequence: CVSGRGVSNQPQHF. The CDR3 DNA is TGTGTCAGCGGCCGAGGCGTTAGCAATCAGCCCCAGCATTTT.